This TCR beta chain was recovered during a study of breast tumors, draining lymph nodes, adjacent tissues. Study-wide results and limits: Compared with lymph nodes, tumors were less diverse; compared with nontumor tissue, more. Data fit most tumor T cells coming from lymph node, expanding in tumor.

Breast cancer patients provided tissue from their axillary draining lymph nodes. This clonotype was counted at least ten times. The antigen remains undetermined. TCRdb reanalysed the multiplex PCR reads using MiXCR and keeps one entry per CDR3 protein. The sample carries approximately 280,000 distinct CDR3 sequences, about 33% recorded once. The germline V gene has CDR1 SGDLS and CDR2 YYNGEE. The V gene lost 4 bases and the J gene lost 7 bases, with 17 bases spanning the gap. The CDR3 is 15 amino acids. Material: axillary lymph node tissue. This TCR was sampled from a female donor with breast cancer. Some clones in this sample may be carry-over from other donors' samples. The chain links TRBV9 to TRBJ1-4; D uncertain. In nucleotides, the CDR3 is TGTGCCAGCAGCCCTAGCGGGGATCCTAGTGAAAAACTGTTTTTT. The encoded protein is CASSPSGDPSEKLFF.